Reported below is one T cell receptor beta chain. Its antigen remains unidentified. The data are from a study of T cells in localized non-small cell lung cancer. Study-level results: The greatest T cell clonality was found in uninvolved adjacent lung (higher than in tumor). A single tumor region was sequenced, leaving heterogeneity possible. The study linked higher blood T cell density to longer overall survival. The appearance of a median around 57 of the top 100 tumor clones was seen in adjacent lung.

V was clipped by 4 bases and J by 12 bases; unmatched bases: 4. CDR1 SGHTA and CDR2 FQGTGA come from the germline V gene. The CDR3 has 13 amino acids. Method: immunoSEQ multiplex PCR; TCRdb's copy keeps in-frame clones and lacks some. The sample yields around 91,000 clones, roughly 90% seen once. The clonotype comes from a man aged 40-75 years with stage I squamous cell lung carcinoma. This material consisted of peripheral blood, taken before any cancer treatment. J is TRBJ2-1 and V is TRBV7-3; TRBD2 agrees at 12 bases. The CDR3 region is CASSSSSGGVQFF. The DNA for the CDR3 is TGTGCCAGCAGCTCCTCTAGCGGGGGGGTGCAGTTCTTC.